The 11 T cell receptor beta chains in this list originate from one sample, sequenced in a study of beta chain features in type 1 diabetes (dated by TCRdb to the late 2010s). To prepare the library, the immunoSEQ multiplex PCR assay was applied. All of the isolated RNA was reverse transcribed with the High Capacity cDNA Reverse Transcription Kit, so expressed TCRB transcripts were sequenced. TCRdb stores this immuneACCESS table with in-frame sequences only. Part of the clones is absent; in the studies checked, under half of the shortfall reflects unresolved V genes, and no reason is known for the rest. The sample records around 190,000 clones, about 13% of which are singletons. The ten largest account for about 0.66% of the sample. The sample consisted of central memory CD4+ T cells from blood. The origin of the receptors is a woman under 30 in good health.

V is TRBV7-2 and J is TRBJ1-1, with D uncertain. The CDR3 runs to 13 residues. Germline V lookup: CDR1 SGHTA, CDR2 FQGNSA. Trimming took 5 bases from V and 12 from J, leaving 19 bases between them. The CDR3 nucleotides are TGTGCCAGCAGCGCCGGGAACCAGGAGACACCTTTCTTT. Translation: CASSAGNQETPFF.

The rearrangement joins TRBV28 to TRBJ2-5, with 9 positions matching TRBD1. The CDR3 is 15 residues long. Germline CDR1 and CDR2: MDHEN and SYDVKM. J lost 3 bases, V lost 4 bases, and 6 bases had no gene match. The CDR3 bases are TGTGCCAGCAGTTCCCCCGGGACAGGGAAAGAGACCCAGTACTTC. Its protein product is CASSSPGTGKETQYF.

The V and J genes are TRBV5-4 and TRBJ2-3; TRBD2 matches at 7 bases. Trimming cost V 6 bases and J 6 bases; bases outside gene matches: 16. Germline values: CDR1 SGHNT, CDR2 YYREEE (reference sequence). The CDR3 consists of 16 residues. Here the CDR3 DNA reads TGTGCCAGCAACCTCGTTAGCGGGTACGCCGAGGATACGCAGTATTTT. As protein: CASNLVSGYAEDTQYF.

J is TRBJ2-7 and V is TRBV30; unclear D gene. This CDR3 has 13 residues. Looked up from germline, CDR1 is GTSNPN and CDR2 is SVGIG (reference sequence). The V gene lost 1 base and the J gene lost 4 bases, with 11 bases spanning the gap. Here the CDR3 DNA reads TGTGCCTGGAGTGCACAGACCAGATACGAGCAGTACTTC. Residues: CAWSAQTRYEQYF.

This sequence joins TRBV7-2 and TRBJ2-1, with 7 bases matching TRBD2. The V and J ends lost 5 bases and 7 bases, in that order; junction bases with no gene match: 5. The CDR3 consists of 13 residues. The V gene's germline CDR1 is SGHTA and CDR2 FQGNSA. The CDR3 DNA follows: TGTGCCAGCAGCGGGGGGGATTGGAATGAGCAGTTCTTC. This translates into CASSGGDWNEQFF.

The chain uses TRBV19 and TRBJ2-3, with D possibly TRBD2 on 5 matching bases. The CDR3 has 13 amino acids. Trimming removed 4 bases at V and 4 bases at J, with 9 bases between. Looked up from germline, CDR1 is LNHDA and CDR2 is SQIVND (reference sequence). The CDR3 region has the DNA TGTGCCAGTAGTACGGCTAGCCCAGATACGCAGTATTTT. Protein sequence: CASSTASPDTQYF.

The V gene is TRBV2, the J gene TRBJ2-2; 9 bases match TRBD2. The CDR3 loop spans 16 amino acids. CDR1 SNHLY and CDR2 FYNNEI come from the germline V gene. V dropped 1 base and J dropped 6; count of bases not matched to a gene: 6. The CDR3 DNA follows: TGTGCCAGCAGTGAAGGCGGGAGGGGACGGGCCGGGGAGCTGTTTTTT. It yields the protein CASSEGGRGRAGELFF.

This clone was counted only a few times. The rearrangement links TRBV29-1 to TRBJ2-5; TRBD2 might be the D (6 bases). The germline V gene has CDR1 SQVTM and CDR2 ANQGSEA. CDR3 length equals 12 residues. Trimming removed 3 bases from V and 5 bases from J, with 10 bases in between. CDR3 sequence: CSVDASVETQYF. CDR3 sequence (DNA): TGCAGCGTTGACGCTAGCGTGGAGACCCAGTACTTC.

This clone occurred a few times. The chain uses TRBV18 and TRBJ2-1, with 11 positions matching TRBD1. CDR1 KGHSH and CDR2 LQKENI come from the germline V gene. Trimming removed 3 bases from V and 10 bases from J; junction bases left unmatched: 5. This CDR3 region has 14 residues. This CDR3 is CASSPGQGAREQFF. For the CDR3, the DNA is TGTGCCAGCTCACCCGGACAGGGGGCTCGGGAGCAGTTCTTC.

This clone has just a few counts. J is TRBJ2-3 and V is TRBV18; D is unresolved. V lost 2 bases and J lost 4, with 10 bases in between. The CDR3 contains 14 residues. Germline loops: CDR1 KGHSH, CDR2 LQKENI. CDR3: CASSPSRGADTQYF. The CDR3 nucleotides read TGTGCCAGCTCACCATCTCGAGGAGCAGATACGCAGTATTTT.

This clone was detected a few times. The chain is built from TRBV6-5 and TRBJ1-2; 11 nucleotides match TRBD1. The CDR3 is made up of 13 amino acids. V trimming: 6 bases; J trimming: 7 bases; junction bases outside the gene matches: 4. The germline V gene has CDR1 MNHEY and CDR2 SVGAGI. CDR3 in amino acids: CASSAGQGVGYTF. The CDR3 DNA sequence: TGTGCCAGCAGCGCGGGACAGGGGGTTGGCTACACCTTC.